Listed here are 10 T cell receptor beta chains from one sample, sequenced in a study of chemoradiotherapy in HPV16-positive cancers (dated by TCRdb to the early 2020s). The protocol used for the library was the immunoSEQ multiplex PCR assay. TCRdb provides this immuneACCESS table in a form limited to in-frame rearrangements. Some clones are lacking; in checked studies, under half of them reflect an unresolved V gene, and why the rest are absent is not known. Present in this sample are about 17,000 clones, 90% of which were seen just once. Approximately 14% of the sample lies in the top ten. The specimen comprised blood, sampled from a patient who underwent chemoradiotherapy. The receptors derive from a human donor with HPV-associated anogenital cancer.

This chain joins TRBV25-1 and TRBJ2-2; D ambiguous. This CDR3 is built from 16 residues. Germline lookup yields CDR1 MGHDK and CDR2 SYGVNS. With 4 bases removed from V and 3 bases from J, the gap between germline ends came to 15 bases. DNA for the CDR3: TGTGCCAGCAGTGGTCTCTCCCCTGAGGACACCGGGGAGCTGTTTTTT. This translates into CASSGLSPEDTGELFF.

The V gene is TRBV6-1, the J gene TRBJ1-5; TRBD1 matches at 8 bases. The CDR3 sequence is 15 residues long. Trimming removed 3 bases from V and 3 bases from J; junction bases left unmatched: 4. Germline V gene sequence: CDR1 MNHNS, CDR2 SASEGT. The CDR3 sequence: CASSEMDRDNQPQHF. The CDR3 nucleotides are TGTGCCAGCAGTGAGATGGACAGGGACAATCAGCCCCAGCATTTT.

This clone showed up just a few times. V gene TRBV5-1 combines with J gene TRBJ1-6; D unresolved. The germline V gene encodes CDR1 SGHRS and CDR2 YFSETQ. Trimming left V 0 bases short and J 5 bases short, with 3 bases between. CDR3 length: 13 amino acids. The CDR3 is CASSLEDNSPLHF. The CDR3 DNA reads as TGCGCCAGCAGCTTGGAGGATAATTCACCCCTCCACTTT.

The chain uses TRBV11-2 and TRBJ2-1; no reliable D call. V was shortened by 2 bases and J by 0 bases, with 11 bases between the two germline ends. Germline lookup yields CDR1 SGHAT and CDR2 FQNNGV. There are 16 residues in the CDR3. The CDR3 sequence is CASSLFSAGSYNEQFF. The CDR3 DNA is TGTGCCAGCAGCTTATTCTCAGCAGGCTCCTACAATGAGCAGTTCTTC.

V and J are TRBV5-1 and TRBJ2-1, with 8 bases fitting TRBD2. The CDR3 is 16 residues long. With V trimmed by 0 bases and J by 4 bases, 6 bases remained unmatched. Germline assignment: CDR1 SGHRS and CDR2 YFSETQ. CDR3 sequence reads: CASSLGRGGLYNEQFF. The CDR3 coding sequence is TGCGCCAGCAGCTTGGGACGGGGGGGATTGTACAATGAGCAGTTCTTC. Filled out from reference TRBV5-1 and TRBJ2-1, the complete variable domain reads KAGVTQTPRYLIKTRGQQVTLSCSPISGHRSVSWYQQTPGQGLQFLFEYFSETQRNKGNFPGRFSGRQFSNSRSEMNVSTLELGDSALYLCASSLGRGGLYNEQFFGPGTRLTVL.

The rearrangement links TRBV29-1 to TRBJ2-5; a possible D gene is TRBD1 (5 bases). The CDR3 spans 11 residues. Germline-derived CDR1 and CDR2 are SQVTM and ANQGSEA. Trimming left V 7 bases short and J 2 bases short, with 8 bases between. The DNA for the CDR3 is TGCAGCGGGGGCAGGCAAGAGACCCAGTACTTC. It specifies CSGGRQETQYF.

The CDR3 loop is CASSLEQGGYSNQPQHF. The CDR3 DNA follows: TGTGCCAGCAGCTTGGAACAGGGGGGATATAGCAATCAGCCCCAGCATTTT. V is TRBV5-8 and J is TRBJ1-5, with 8 bases aligning to TRBD1. V lost 0 bases to trimming and J lost 0 bases; unmatched junction nucleotides: 5. The CDR3 is made up of 17 amino acids. Germline assignment: CDR1 SGHTS and CDR2 YDEGEE. The full variable domain, rest sourced from reference TRBV5-8 and TRBJ1-5, is EAGVTQSPTHLIKTRGQQATLRCSPISGHTSVYWYQQALGLGLQFLLWYDEGEERNRGNFPPRFSGRQFPNYSSELNVNALELEDSALYLCASSLEQGGYSNQPQHFGDGTRLSIL.

This chain connects TRBV27 to TRBJ1-5; possibly TRBD1 for D (6 bases). CDR1 is MNHEY, CDR2 SMNVEV, per germline (reference sequence). CDR3 length equals 15 residues. V lost 1 base to trimming and J lost 4 bases, with 11 bases between them. CDR3: CASSLLGAGNQPQHF. The CDR3, as DNA: TGTGCCAGCAGTTTATTGGGGGCAGGGAATCAGCCCCAGCATTTT.

The chain employs TRBV6-6 and TRBJ2-7; D assignment may be TRBD1 or TRBD2 (6 bases each). Germline CDR1 and CDR2: MNHNY and SVGAGI (reference sequence). Trimming shortened V by 6 bases and J by 2 bases, and 14 bases separated the two germline ends. The CDR3 runs 14 residues. The CDR3 sequence: CASRNRDLTYEQYF. The CDR3 DNA follows: TGTGCCAGCAGGAACAGGGACTTGACCTACGAGCAGTACTTC.

In this sample, this clone turned up a few times. The gene calls are TRBV6-1 and TRBJ2-7; D call uncertain. This CDR3 comprises 13 residues. Trimming took 4 bases from V and 3 from J, leaving 10 bases between them. Germline V lookup: CDR1 MNHNS, CDR2 SASEGT. This CDR3 is CASSVAYNYEQYV. CDR3 DNA sequence: TGTGCCAGCAGTGTGGCTTATAACTACGAGCAGTACGTC.